This T cell receptor (beta chain) was captured in a study of blood T cell repertoires in COVID-19. Germline trimming cut 4 bases from V and 4 bases from J; bases unmatched to any gene: 4. The CDR3 loop spans 16 amino acids. From germline, CDR1 is MNHNY and CDR2 SVGAGI (reference sequence). This clone appeared a few times. Sequencing used immunoSEQ multiplex PCR; TCRdb keeps in-frame clones, though not all of them. The profile shows 200,000 to 250,000 clones, around 86% of them singletons. The sequencing input was peripheral blood. The V gene is TRBV6-6, the J gene TRBJ2-5; 15 nucleotides match TRBD2. The receptor comes from a woman of 80 years or more with COVID-19, enrolled during active disease. CDR3 sequence (DNA): TGTGCCAGCAGTTTCGGACTAGCGGGAGGGGTAGAGACCCAGTACTTC. Protein product: CASSFGLAGGVETQYF.